These T cell receptor beta chains were read from a single sample in a study of prognosis after radiotherapy for stage I lung cancer. TCRdb re-derived calls from the multiplex PCR reads in MiXCR, one entry per CDR3 protein. The repertoire holds roughly 15,000 distinct CDR3 sequences, with around 29% as singletons. The sample was PBMCs, taken before or after stereotactic body radiation therapy (not recorded which). Source of these receptors: a donor of 50 years or more with non-small cell lung cancer. Both conserved end residues are part of each CDR3. Each record gives: clone size, D gene, J gene, V gene, CDR3 protein, CDR3 DNA. The D gene is left open where the match is weak. For some rows the clone size is stated as once, few or many, or as a class when expanded; others skip it.

NA | TRBD2 | TRBJ2-4 | TRBV28 | CASSPGLAGVGNGSKNIQYF | TGTGCCAGCAGTCCCGGACTAGCGGGAGTGGGGAATGGGTCCAAAAACATTCAGTACTTC
NA | NA | TRBJ1-2 | TRBV6-9 | CASSYDSYGYTF | TGTGCCAGCAGTTACGACAGCTATGGCTACACCTTC
NA | TRBD1 | TRBJ2-1 | TRBV9 | CASSVGGGQGDNKQFF | TGTGCCAGCAGCGTAGGAGGGGGACAGGGGGACAATAAGCAGTTCTTC
many | NA | TRBJ1-1 | TRBV10-3 | CAISVVGASTEAFF | TGTGCCATCAGTGTCGTAGGGGCGAGCACTGAAGCTTTCTTT
many | TRBD1 | TRBJ2-5 | TRBV7-2 | CASSLSKGTVGDQYF | TGTGCCAGCAGCTTGAGCAAGGGGACAGTTGGGGACCAGTACTTC
many | TRBD1 | TRBJ2-3 | TRBV29-1 | CSVDAGQGSGTQYF | TGCAGCGTTGATGCGGGACAGGGGTCGGGGACGCAGTATTTT
many | NA | TRBJ2-6 | TRBV11-2 | CASSTRRGSGANVLTF | TGTGCCAGCAGCACTCGCAGGGGATCTGGGGCCAACGTCCTGACTTTC
many | NA | TRBJ1-5 | TRBV20-1 | CSAKTRGSQPQHF | TGCAGCGCTAAAACCCGGGGGAGCCAGCCCCAGCATTTT
NA | NA | TRBJ1-1 | TRBV6-1 | CASSRTPNSEAFF | TGTGCCAGCAGCCGGACACCGAACTCTGAAGCTTTCTTT
medium-sized | TRBD2 | TRBJ2-2 | TRBV5-1 | CASSQQGLGNTGELFF | TGCGCCAGCAGCCAACAGGGACTAGGAAACACCGGGGAGCTGTTTTTT
many | TRBD1 | TRBJ2-7 | TRBV7-6 | CASSLGDRGTYEQYF | TGTGCCAGCAGCTTAGGGGACAGGGGGACCTACGAGCAGTACTTC
many | TRBD2 | TRBJ2-1 | TRBV2 | CATRTGGSSYNEQFF | TGTGCCACGCGGACGGGAGGGAGCTCCTACAATGAGCAGTTCTTC
many | TRBD1 | TRBJ1-2 | TRBV19 | CASRAMGQNYGYTF | TGTGCCAGTAGGGCTATGGGACAGAACTATGGCTACACCTTC
many | NA | TRBJ2-5 | TRBV28 | CASSLGRGWQAETQYF | TGTGCCAGCAGTTTAGGGAGGGGGTGGCAAGCGGAGACCCAGTACTTC
medium-sized | TRBD2 | TRBJ2-1 | TRBV11-2 | CASSINLAGGSYNEQFF | TGTGCCAGCAGCATCAACCTAGCGGGAGGGTCCTACAATGAGCAGTTCTTC
NA | NA | TRBJ2-1 | TRBV20-1 | CNATPRGGEQFF | TGCAATGCTACCCCCAGGGGGGGGGAGCAGTTCTTC
many | NA | TRBJ2-3 | TRBV5-1 | CASSMSGTKDTQYF | TGCGCCAGCAGCATGAGCGGAACCAAAGATACGCAGTATTTT
NA | NA | TRBJ1-1 | TRBV6-1 | CASSLDGSRPEAFF | TGTGCCAGCAGTCTGGACGGAAGTCGTCCTGAAGCTTTCTTT
many | TRBD1 | TRBJ2-2 | TRBV29-1 | CSGTGGRNTGELFF | TGCAGCGGGACAGGGGGGAGGAACACCGGGGAGCTGTTTTTT
many | NA | TRBJ2-7 | TRBV19 | CASSSTGLHEQYF | TGTGCCAGTAGCTCCACAGGGCTCCACGAGCAGTACTTC
many | NA | TRBJ2-7 | TRBV2 | CASSEGARPRSYEQYF | TGTGCCAGCAGTGAGGGAGCCCGCCCGCGCTCCTACGAGCAGTACTTC
NA | TRBD1 | TRBJ2-7 | TRBV11-2 | CASSLGGTGVKYF | TGTGCCAGCAGCTTAGGCGGGACAGGGGTAAAGTACTTC
few | TRBD1 | TRBJ1-6 | TRBV12-3/TRBV12-4 | CASSSGTGDSPLHF | TGTGCCAGTTCCTCCGGGACAGGGGATTCACCCCTCCACTTT
many | NA | TRBJ2-5 | TRBV11-2 | CASSLGTLLAGVLFQETQYF | TGTGCCAGCAGCTTAGGGACCCTACTAGCCGGGGTGTTATTTCAAGAGACCCAGTACTTC
NA | NA | TRBJ2-1 | TRBV5-5 | CASSLRSSEQFF | TGTGCCAGCAGCCTAAGATCGAGTGAGCAGTTCTTC
NA | NA | TRBJ2-2 | TRBV4-3 | CASIRSAPGQGGTAELFF | TGCGCCAGCATCCGGTCAGCCCCGGGCCAGGGCGGCACCGCGGAGCTGTTTTTT
many | NA | TRBJ2-7 | TRBV6-1 | CASSERQSLSYEQYF | TGTGCCAGCAGCGAAAGACAGAGTCTTTCCTACGAGCAGTACTTC
many | NA | TRBJ1-1 | TRBV29-1 | CSVEMGSGLNTEAFF | TGCAGCGTTGAAATGGGAAGTGGCTTGAACACTGAAGCTTTCTTT
NA | NA | TRBJ2-1 | TRBV7-9 | CASSLGQTSNQQFF | TGTGCCAGCAGCCTAGGACAGACATCCAATCAGCAGTTCTTC
medium-sized | TRBD2 | TRBJ2-1 | TRBV20-1 | CSARSGTSTYNEQFF | TGCAGTGCTAGGTCGGGGACTAGCACCTACAATGAGCAGTTCTTC
many | NA | TRBJ2-3 | TRBV6-4 | CASSDSAGTDTQYF | TGTGCCAGCAGTGACTCCGCGGGCACAGATACGCAGTATTTT
NA | NA | TRBJ2-3 | TRBV6-1 | CASSEGSNTQYF | TGTGCCAGCAGTGAAGGTTCAAATACGCAGTATTTT
many | TRBD2 | TRBJ2-1 | TRBV18 | CASSQERLAWFF | TGTGCCAGCTCACAGGAGAGACTAGCGTGGTTCTTC
once | NA | TRBJ2-3 | TRBV27 | CASSSEGGGTDTQYF | TGTGCCAGCAGTTCCGAGGGGGGTGGCACTGATACGCAGTATTTT
many | NA | TRBJ2-1 | TRBV6-2/TRBV6-3 | CASSYSGATYNEQFF | TGTGCCAGCAGTTACTCAGGGGCGACCTACAATGAGCAGTTCTTC
many | NA | TRBJ2-4 | TRBV24-1 | CATAWGNIQYF | TGTGCCACCGCCTGGGGAAACATTCAGTACTTC
many | TRBD2 | TRBJ2-7 | TRBV14 | CASSQLYLAGGSYEQYF | TGTGCCAGCAGCCAATTGTACCTAGCGGGGGGCTCCTACGAGCAGTACTTC
many | NA | TRBJ1-1 | TRBV5-6 | CASSYNLGGLRTEAFF | TGTGCCAGCAGCTACAACCTGGGGGGGCTGAGGACTGAAGCTTTCTTT
many | TRBD1 | TRBJ2-7 | TRBV2 | CARTPVRGQGYEQYF | TGTGCCAGGACCCCAGTAAGAGGACAGGGCTACGAGCAGTACTTC
many | NA | TRBJ1-5 | TRBV27 | CASSLIGSYSNQPQHF | TGTGCCAGCAGTTTGATAGGCAGCTATAGCAATCAGCCCCAGCATTTT
many | TRBD1 | TRBJ2-7 | TRBV19 | CASSKGQGYEQYF | TGTGCCAGTAGTAAGGGACAGGGCTACGAGCAGTACTTC
many | NA | TRBJ2-7 | TRBV2 | CASSRGMGEQYF | TGTGCCAGCAGTCGAGGGATGGGGGAGCAGTACTTC
many | NA | TRBJ2-5 | TRBV7-6 | CASSLELQETQYF | TGTGCCAGCAGCTTAGAACTCCAAGAGACCCAGTACTTC
NA | NA | TRBJ2-1 | TRBV12-3/TRBV12-4 | CANSFVPEEFF | TGTGCCAACAGTTTCGTGCCTGAGGAGTTCTTC
many | TRBD2 | TRBJ2-7 | TRBV25-1 | CASRGSGSYEQYF | TGTGCCAGCAGGGGTAGCGGGTCCTACGAGCAGTACTTC
many | NA | TRBJ2-1 | TRBV4-1 | CASSQEPRYAIRQFF | TGCGCCAGCAGCCAAGAGCCTAGGTACGCGATCCGGCAGTTCTTC
many | NA | TRBJ2-7 | TRBV5-1 | CASSFSAGGEQYF | TGCGCCAGCAGCTTCTCCGCCGGAGGTGAGCAGTACTTC
few | NA | TRBJ2-3 | TRBV27 | CATSSSGTDTQYF | TGTGCCACTTCTTCCTCTGGGACAGATACGCAGTATTTT
many | NA | TRBJ2-1 | TRBV5-1 | CASSLAGGTSYNEQFF | TGCGCCAGCAGCTTGGCCGGGGGAACCTCCTACAATGAGCAGTTCTTC